This entry lists 21 T cell receptor beta chains sequenced from one sample in a study of type 1 regulatory T cells. Their antigens remain unidentified. TCRdb recomputed calls from the reads with MiXCR, one row per CDR3 protein. Of approximately 23,000 distinct CDR3 sequences in the sample, 72% were seen once. Sequences were obtained from cultured T cells, either the whole culture or a sorted T cell fraction (not recorded which). Indicated subset: Tr1-enriched cell product generated in vitro against host alloantigens. These receptors came from a human donor in good health.

The V gene is TRBV6-5, the J gene TRBJ1-1; TRBD1 is a possible D gene (6 bases). Germline V gene lookup returns CDR1 MNHEY and CDR2 SVGAGI. The CDR3 loop spans 15 amino acids. V lost 1 base to trimming and J lost 1 base, with 10 bases between them. CDR3 bases: TGTGCCAGCAGTTACTGGGGGGCGAAGAACACTGAAGCTTTCTTT. Translated: CASSYWGAKNTEAFF.

The chain employs TRBV29-1 and TRBJ1-4; 11 bases align to TRBD1. The CDR3 is 14 amino acids. Trimming at V came to 6 bases and at J to 10 bases, leaving 10 bases not matched to a gene. Germline values: CDR1 SQVTM, CDR2 ANQGSEA. CDR3 region: CSVHSGTGGGKLFF. The CDR3 DNA is TGCAGCGTCCACTCCGGGACAGGGGGAGGAAAACTGTTTTTT.

This sequence joins TRBV20-1 and TRBJ1-6, with D unresolved. The CDR3 contains 13 residues. With 3 bases removed from V and 7 bases from J, the gap between germline ends came to 10 bases. CDR1 is DFQATT, CDR2 SNEGSKA, per germline (reference sequence). CDR3 protein: CSARLGGNSPLHF. DNA for the CDR3: TGCAGTGCTAGGTTGGGTGGCAATTCACCCCTCCACTTT.

This clonotype has only a few counts. This chain's CDR3 is CASSRTGANSNQPQHF. The DNA of the CDR3 is TGTGCCAGCAGCAGGACAGGGGCGAATAGCAATCAGCCCCAGCATTTT. The genes are TRBV6-5 and TRBJ1-5; 9 bases match TRBD1. There are 16 residues in the CDR3. Germline CDR1 reads MNHEY; CDR2 reads SVGAGI. Trimming took 6 bases from V and 0 from J; bases not matched to a gene: 6.

The CDR3 DNA follows: TGTGCCAGCAGTCCAGGACTAGTAGGCGTGGAGACCCAGTACTTC. The encoded protein is CASSPGLVGVETQYF. J is TRBJ2-5 and V is TRBV27; 7 positions match TRBD2. CDR3 length: 15 residues. J was trimmed by 5 bases and V by 5 bases; bases with no gene match: 11. Germline V gene data show CDR1 as MNHEY and CDR2 as SMNVEV (reference sequence).

The genes are TRBV12-3 or TRBV12-4 and TRBJ2-2; D gene ambiguous. The CDR3 spans 12 residues. The V gene lost 2 bases and the J gene lost 6 bases, with 4 bases spanning the gap. CDR3 sequence (DNA): TGTGCCAGCAGTTTATCTCCCGGGGAGCTGTTTTTT. This sequence encodes CASSLSPGELFF.

V usage is TRBV29-1 and J usage is TRBJ1-1, with D tentatively TRBD1 (5 bases). The V gene lost 4 bases and the J gene lost 4 bases, with 16 bases spanning the gap. The germline gives CDR1 SQVTM, CDR2 ANQGSEA. The CDR3 length is 14 residues. The CDR3 spells CSVVPRGKITEAFF. For the CDR3, the DNA is TGCAGCGTTGTTCCTCGGGGGAAAATCACTGAAGCTTTCTTT.

V is TRBV7-2 and J is TRBJ1-6; 10 positions match TRBD1. The trim removed 2 bases at V and 9 bases at J, leaving 1 base unmatched. Germline CDR1 reads SGHTA; CDR2 reads FQGNSA. The CDR3 covers 14 residues. The CDR3: CASSLWTGGSPLHF. The CDR3 DNA is TGTGCCAGCAGCTTATGGACAGGGGGTTCACCCCTCCACTTT. The full variable domain, completed using reference TRBV7-2 and TRBJ1-6, is GAGVSQSPSNKVTEKGKDVELRCDPISGHTALYWYRQSLGQGLEFLIYFQGNSAPDKSGLPSDRFSAERTGGSVSTLTIQRTQQEDSAVYLCASSLWTGGSPLHFGNGTRLTVT.

This clonotype is medium-sized by share. CDR3 nucleotides: TGTGCCAGCAGCTTGATGGGGAGCGGCTACACCTTC. This sequence encodes CASSLMGSGYTF. This rearrangement joins TRBV7-2 to TRBJ1-2; D unresolved. The CDR3 consists of 12 residues. Germline values: CDR1 SGHTA, CDR2 FQGNSA. Deletions cut 3 bases from V and 8 bases from J, with 10 bases between.

By share, this clonotype counts as medium-sized (0.01 to 0.1%). The chain joins TRBV4-3 to TRBJ2-1; TRBD2 is a possible D gene (5 bases). V was cut by 1 base and J by 7 bases, with 14 bases left in between. The CDR3 consists of 15 residues. Looked up from germline, CDR1 is LGHNA and CDR2 is YSLEER. The CDR3 loop is CASSQALLVTNEQFF. The CDR3 DNA reads as TGCGCCAGCAGCCAAGCCTTACTAGTCACGAATGAGCAGTTCTTC.

The V gene is TRBV7-2, the J gene TRBJ2-3, with 12 bases fitting TRBD2. Germline CDR1 is SGHTA and CDR2 is FQGNSA. This CDR3 spans 17 amino acids. The J segment lost 2 bases and the V segment lost 1 base, leaving 4 bases of the junction unmatched. The CDR3 loop reads CASSLVRLAGVTDTQYF. The CDR3 DNA follows: TGTGCCAGCAGCTTAGTACGACTAGCGGGGGTCACAGATACGCAGTATTTT.

V and J are TRBV18 and TRBJ2-5; no reliable D call. The CDR3 length is 13 residues. Trimming shortened V by 2 bases and J by 5 bases, and 9 bases separated the two germline ends. The germline gives CDR1 KGHSH, CDR2 LQKENI. The CDR3 coding sequence is TGTGCCAGCTCACCAGGGATCGAGGAGACCCAGTACTTC. This sequence encodes CASSPGIEETQYF.

The chain carries TRBV7-8 and TRBJ1-6; the D is unclear. Per germline, CDR1 SGHVS and CDR2 FQNEAQ. The ends were cut back, 7 bases at V and 7 bases at J, with 17 bases in the middle. This CDR3 contains 15 residues. CDR3 region: CASTPYQPQNSPLHF. The CDR3 DNA reads as TGTGCCAGCACCCCATACCAGCCACAGAATTCACCCCTCCACTTT.

This clonotype qualifies as medium-sized (0.01 to 0.1%). This chain connects TRBV4-1 to TRBJ1-1, with D perhaps TRBD1 (6 bases). The CDR3 runs 15 residues. V was pared by 3 bases and J by 4 bases, with 15 bases between. Germline CDR1 reads MGHRA; CDR2 reads YSYEKL. This CDR3 is CASSQTTGLGTEAFF. The DNA for the CDR3 is TGCGCCAGCAGCCAGACCACAGGGTTGGGCACTGAAGCTTTCTTT.

The V gene is TRBV12-5, the J gene TRBJ2-6, with 7 bases lining up with TRBD1. Germline assignment: CDR1 LGHNT and CDR2 FRNRAP. The CDR3 is 18 amino acids. The ends lost 3 bases at V and 2 bases at J; junction bases unmatched: 10. CDR3: CASGFSPKQGTGANVLTF. The CDR3 DNA is TGTGCTAGTGGTTTTTCTCCCAAACAGGGGACTGGGGCCAACGTCCTGACTTTC.

The V and J genes are TRBV7-2 and TRBJ2-5; 9 nucleotides align to TRBD2. The CDR3 runs to 15 residues. In germline, CDR1 is SGHTA, CDR2 FQGNSA. Trimming took 2 bases from V and 9 from J; bases not matched to a gene: 10. CDR3 bases: TGTGCCAGCAGCTTATTTGCGGGGGGGGGAAGGGCCCAGTACTTC. Translating it yields CASSLFAGGGRAQYF.

This sequence joins TRBV7-2 and TRBJ2-3, with D perhaps TRBD1 or TRBD2 (5 bases each). The CDR3 contains 12 residues. From germline, CDR1 is SGHTA and CDR2 FQGNSA. V was trimmed by 3 bases and J by 10 bases, leaving 11 bases between them. DNA for the CDR3: TGTGCCAGCAGCTTTTATGGGGGAGCGCAGTATTTT. It translates to CASSFYGGAQYF.

This clonotype was seen more than once but under ten times. The genes are TRBV5-1 and TRBJ1-1; D unclear. V lost 0 bases to trimming and J lost 6 bases, with 9 bases between them. Germline assignment: CDR1 SGHRS and CDR2 YFSETQ. The CDR3 runs 13 residues. Here the CDR3 DNA reads TGCGCCAGCAGCTTGGTTGCGCGCGCTGAAGCTTTCTTT. It translates to CASSLVARAEAFF.

The chain carries TRBV11-3 and TRBJ2-5, with D uncertain. The CDR3 has 19 residues. CDR1 is SGHNT, CDR2 YENEEA, per germline. V dropped 2 bases and J dropped 2 bases, with 24 bases sitting between them. CDR3 amino acids: CASSLPPGFWSVLQETQYF. Here the CDR3 DNA reads TGTGCCAGCAGCTTACCCCCCGGATTTTGGAGCGTACTTCAAGAGACCCAGTACTTC.

This chain connects TRBV28 to TRBJ2-5; D not resolved. The V end was cut by 10 bases, the J end by 1 base, with 10 bases between. This CDR3 is built from 12 residues. Germline values: CDR1 MDHEN, CDR2 SYDVKM. CDR3 nucleotide sequence: TGTGCCACCTGCCGGTCCCAAGAGACCCAGTACTTC. This encodes CATCRSQETQYF.

The V call is TRBV12-3 or TRBV12-4, the J call TRBJ2-1; 7 nucleotides agree with TRBD1. The CDR3 consists of 16 residues. Unmatched junction bases numbered 7, after V lost 5 bases and J lost 0 bases. The CDR3: CASSTGDLSSYNEQFF. In DNA, the CDR3 is TGTGCCAGCAGTACAGGGGATTTAAGCTCCTACAATGAGCAGTTCTTC.